This TCR beta chain comes out of a study of cytomegalovirus exposure and HLA in healthy donors. Primers: 60 Vbeta forward and 13 Jbeta reverse. Libraries were prepared by immunoSEQ multiplex PCR; TCRdb keeps only in-frame clonotypes and omits some of them. The sample comprises some 150,000 clones, roughly 80% of which are singletons, and around 3.4% rests with the top ten. Note on this clone: Antigen specificity is unknown.

Study outcomes and limitations: An observed cluster of highly shared sequence variants was recorded as a likely sequencing artifact. Cytomegalovirus-associated TCR beta chains were listed, numbering more than 150.

CDR1 is SQVTM and CDR2 is ANQGSEA in the germline V gene. Trimming stripped 4 bases from V and 8 bases from J, with 20 bases between. CDR3 length: 15 amino acids. The donors (healthy individuals) were bone marrow donors. Despite likely unrecorded immune exposures, the donors were nominally healthy at the time of sampling. This sequence joins TRBV29-1 and TRBJ1-4, with TRBD1 as a possible D gene (6 bases). The sequenced sample consisted of PBMCs. This TCR came from a man between 40 and 49 years old in good health and CMV-seronegative. The CDR3 region has the DNA TGCAGCGTTGGTCGGAACAGGGACCGGGGAGAAAAACTGTTTTTT. This encodes CSVGRNRDRGEKLFF.